This T cell receptor (beta chain) was sequenced during a study of memory CD4+ T cells and cytomegalovirus serostatus. Germline CDR1 MNHNS, CDR2 SASEGT. There are 9 residues in the CDR3. Note on this clone: One end of the junction does not line up with germline, which may come from a read error.

TCRdb keeps only in-frame clones here, not all; method: immunoSEQ multiplex PCR. Of tens of thousands of clones in the sample, about four fifths were seen once. The sort gate was single viable CD3+CD4+CD8-CD45RO+ cells for memory CD4+ T cells. J is TRBJ2-5 and V is TRBV6-1; no reliable D call. The sequence derives from an adult in good health and CMV-seronegative. Some clones in this sample may be carry-over from other donors' samples. Sequenced sample: memory CD4+ T cells from blood. As DNA, the CDR3 is TGTGCCAGCGGTGAGACCCAGTACTTC. This sequence encodes CASGETQYF.